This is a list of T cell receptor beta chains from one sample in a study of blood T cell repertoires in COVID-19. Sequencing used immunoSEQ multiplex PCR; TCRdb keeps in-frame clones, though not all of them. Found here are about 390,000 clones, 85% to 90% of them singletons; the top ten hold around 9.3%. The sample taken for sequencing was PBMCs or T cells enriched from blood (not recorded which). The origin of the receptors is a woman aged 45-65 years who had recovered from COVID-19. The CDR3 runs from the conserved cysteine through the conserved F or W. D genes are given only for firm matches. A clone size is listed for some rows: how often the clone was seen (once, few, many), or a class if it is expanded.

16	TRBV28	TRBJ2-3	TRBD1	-	CASSPYGTGGTDTQYF	TGTGCCAGCAGTCCCTACGGGACAGGGGGCACAGATACGCAGTATTTT
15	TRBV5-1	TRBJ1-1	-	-	CASSLGHGMNTEAFF	TGCGCCAGCAGCTTGGGACACGGCATGAACACTGAAGCTTTCTTT
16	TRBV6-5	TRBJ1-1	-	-	CASSSDFGVMNTEAFF	TGTGCCAGCAGTTCCGATTTCGGAGTTATGAACACTGAAGCTTTCTTT
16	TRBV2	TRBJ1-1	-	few	CASSENPGQLPGGAFF	TGTGCCAGCAGTGAAAATCCAGGGCAGCTACCGGGTGGGGCTTTCTTT
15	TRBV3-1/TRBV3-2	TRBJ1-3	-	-	CASSPMFGAGNTIYF	TGTGCCAGCAGCCCCATGTTTGGAGCTGGAAACACCATATATTTT
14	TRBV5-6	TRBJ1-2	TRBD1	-	CASNDLDRVRGYTF	TGTGCCAGCAACGACCTGGACAGGGTGCGTGGCTACACCTTC
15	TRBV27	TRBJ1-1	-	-	CASSLSAGHRVEAFF	TGTGCCAGCAGTTTATCCGCAGGGCATAGAGTTGAAGCTTTCTTT
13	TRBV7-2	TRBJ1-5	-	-	CASRRQHNQPQHF	TGTGCCAGCAGAAGACAGCACAATCAGCCCCAGCATTTT
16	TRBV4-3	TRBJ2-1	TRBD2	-	CASSQFGGAGVNEQFF	TGCGCCAGCAGCCAATTTGGAGGGGCGGGGGTCAATGAGCAGTTCTTC
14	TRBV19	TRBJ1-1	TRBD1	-	CASKGGQGGTEAFF	TGTGCCAGTAAGGGCGGACAGGGGGGCACTGAAGCTTTCTTT
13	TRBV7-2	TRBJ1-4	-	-	CASSLGANEKLFF	TGTGCCAGCAGCTTAGGGGCGAATGAAAAACTGTTTTTT
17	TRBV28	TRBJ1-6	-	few	CASSLYPSGGRRSPLHF	TGTGCCAGCAGTTTATACCCCTCGGGGGGGCGAAGGTCACCCCTCCACTTT
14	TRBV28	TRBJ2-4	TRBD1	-	CASSLPPPQGIPYF	TGTGCCAGCAGTTTACCACCCCCACAGGGGATTCCGTACTTC
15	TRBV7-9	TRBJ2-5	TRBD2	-	CASSFSRPGGGTQYF	TGTGCCAGCAGCTTTAGTCGCCCGGGAGGTGGGACCCAGTACTTC
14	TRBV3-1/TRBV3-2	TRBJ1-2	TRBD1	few	CASSPGQFPYGYTF	TGTGCCAGCAGCCCGGGACAGTTTCCCTATGGCTACACCTTC
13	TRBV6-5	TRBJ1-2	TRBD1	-	CASSTQGLGGYTF	TGTGCCAGCAGTACACAGGGGTTGGGGGGCTACACCTTC
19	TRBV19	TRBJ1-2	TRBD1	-	CASSIGQGQGFQTAYGYTF	TGTGCCAGTAGTATTGGCCAGGGACAGGGGTTTCAAACCGCCTATGGCTACACCTTC
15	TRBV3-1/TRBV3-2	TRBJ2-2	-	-	CASSPGLGNTGELFF	TGTGCCAGCAGCCCCGGACTGGGGAACACCGGGGAGCTGTTTTTT
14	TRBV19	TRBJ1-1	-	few	CASTRGGPETEAFF	TGTGCGTCGACTCGAGGCGGGCCGGAAACTGAAGCTTTCTTT
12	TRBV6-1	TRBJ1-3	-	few	CASSERGYTIYF	TGTGCCAGCAGTGAACGGGGATACACCATATATTTT
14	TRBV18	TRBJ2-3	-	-	CASLPTSRTDTQYF	TGTGCCAGCTTACCAACTAGCCGCACAGATACGCAGTATTTT
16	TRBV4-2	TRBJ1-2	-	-	CASSQEVAGSSYGYTF	TGTGCCAGCAGCCAAGAAGTCGCAGGTAGTAGCTATGGCTACACCTTC
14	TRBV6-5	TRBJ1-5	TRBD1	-	CASTTTGSNQPQHF	TGTGCCAGCACCACGACAGGGAGCAATCAGCCCCAGCATTTT